This TCR beta chain emerged from a study of naive and memory T cell subsets. Both TRBC1 and TRBC2 were covered by a beta constant-region primer of two equimolar oligonucleotides. Nested alpha and beta constant-region primers with the SP2 primer drove four PCR rounds on ligated cDNA. From the UMI-ligation and nested PCR reads, TCRdb called clonotypes with MiXCR, one entry per CDR3 protein. The table records under 150,000 distinct CDR3 sequences, around 21% of them present only once. General study results and limits: Especially in CD8 cells, naive repertoires contained a few larger clonotypes, possibly CD45RA-re-expressing memory cells.

This clonotype showed up just once. What it binds is unknown. The germline CDR1 and CDR2 sequences are SGHAT and FQNNGV. The junction had 1 base not matched to a gene; V was cut back by 3 bases and J by 9 bases. This CDR3 has 12 amino acids. The sample consisted of naive CD8+ T cells from blood. The sequence derives from a human donor in good health. The V call is TRBV11-2, the J call TRBJ2-1, with 8 bases fitting TRBD1. The DNA of the CDR3 is TGTGCCAGCAGCTTGACAGGGGCTGAGCAGTTCTTC. As protein: CASSLTGAEQFF.